This T cell receptor beta chain was recovered during a study of graft-versus-host responses after intestinal transplantation. On this clone itself: What it binds is unknown.

Germline CDR1 and CDR2: SEHNR and FQNEAQ (reference sequence). This CDR3 is built from 15 residues. Trimming removed 5 bases from V and 1 base from J, with 11 bases in between. The table came from immunoSEQ multiplex PCR; TCRdb's copy has only in-frame clones and leaves some out. The sample carries about 86,000 clones, about 87% recorded once. Sample: unstimulated CD4+ T cells sorted from spleen or lymph node cells, taken before transplant. The sequence derives from a human donor who was the organ donor for an intestinal transplant. The V gene is TRBV7-9, the J gene TRBJ2-2; tentatively, D is TRBD2 (6 bases). CDR3 bases: TGTGCCAGCAGCCCTTTAGCGGTGAACACCGGGGAGCTGTTTTTT. It is translated as CASSPLAVNTGELFF.